A single sample gave rise to the 23 T cell receptor beta chains below, sequenced in a study of cytomegalovirus exposure and HLA in healthy donors. With 60 Vbeta and 13 Jbeta primers, the PCR was carried out. Some clones are missing from TCRdb's copy, which holds only in-frame ones; the method was immunoSEQ multiplex PCR. The sample yields roughly 33,000 clones, 75% to 85% seen once. Sequencing was carried out using PBMCs. These receptors were collected from a male donor in good health and CMV-seronegative.

This chain uses TRBV5-1 with TRBJ2-3; unclear D gene. Germline CDR1 is SGHRS and CDR2 is YFSETQ. The CDR3 spans 14 residues. Between the trimmed V and J ends, which lost 10 bases and 2 bases, there was a span of 17 bases. CDR3 sequence reads: CAVGKYYPTDTQYF. The CDR3 DNA reads TGCGCCGTGGGCAAGTATTATCCCACAGATACGCAGTATTTT.

The chain joins TRBV9 to TRBJ1-5; tentatively, D is TRBD1 (6 bases). V was trimmed by 1 base and J by 9 bases, leaving 17 bases between them. The length of the CDR3 is 15 residues. Germline V gives CDR1 SGDLS, CDR2 YYNGEE. The CDR3 is CASSVYEVRGSPQHF. CDR3 DNA: TGTGCCAGCAGCGTATATGAGGTCAGGGGATCGCCCCAGCATTTT.

The chain has TRBV27 and TRBJ2-7; 10 positions match TRBD2. Germline V gene data show CDR1 as MNHEY and CDR2 as SMNVEV (reference sequence). This CDR3 has 15 amino acids. Unmatched junction bases numbered 5, after V lost 3 bases and J lost 3 bases. The CDR3 bases are TGTGCCAGCAGTTTCCGGACTAGCGGTGTCTACGAGCAGTACTTC. It specifies CASSFRTSGVYEQYF.

V is TRBV27 and J is TRBJ1-1; D is possibly TRBD1 (6 bases). V lost 6 bases and J lost 1, with 9 bases in between. The CDR3 is 13 residues long. Germline values: CDR1 MNHEY, CDR2 SMNVEV (reference sequence). CDR3 sequence (DNA): TGTGCCAGCAGCCTACAGGGGAACACTGAAGCTTTCTTT. This codes for CASSLQGNTEAFF.

This chain links TRBV19 with TRBJ1-4; TRBD1 matches 7 bases. Germline loops: CDR1 LNHDA, CDR2 SQIVND (reference sequence). The CDR3 is 14 residues long. Trimming removed 5 bases from V and 8 bases from J; junction bases left unmatched: 8. The CDR3: CASSSGQIEEKLFF. The CDR3 DNA reads as TGTGCCAGTAGTTCGGGACAGATAGAAGAAAAACTGTTTTTT.

This chain joins TRBV6-5 and TRBJ2-5; D is undetermined. CDR1 MNHEY and CDR2 SVGAGI come from the germline V gene. This CDR3 region has 14 residues. V was trimmed by 10 bases and J by 0 bases, leaving 15 bases between them. CDR3 sequence (DNA): TGTGCCACGAAGTCGGGTAACTACCAAGAGACCCAGTACTTC. The encoded protein is CATKSGNYQETQYF.

The chain carries TRBV5-4 and TRBJ1-5, with 7 nucleotides matching TRBD1. V dropped 4 bases and J dropped 2; count of bases not matched to a gene: 6. The CDR3 runs 15 residues. CDR1 SGHNT and CDR2 YYREEE come from the germline V gene (reference sequence). Written as DNA, the CDR3 is TGTGCCAGCAGCCTCGACAGGGCTGGCAATCAGCCCCAGCATTTT. Its protein product is CASSLDRAGNQPQHF.

This rearrangement joins TRBV5-5 to TRBJ1-5; TRBD1 is a possible D gene (6 bases). Germline V gives CDR1 SGHKS, CDR2 YYEKEE (reference sequence). The CDR3 sequence is 16 residues long. V gave up 1 base and J gave up 1 base, with 12 bases separating them. The CDR3 DNA is TGTGCCAGCAGCTTGCGGGGGGGGCCCAGCAATCAGCCCCAGCATTTT. It specifies CASSLRGGPSNQPQHF.

The rearrangement links TRBV30 to TRBJ1-3; 8 positions match TRBD1. Per germline, CDR1 GTSNPN and CDR2 SVGIG (reference sequence). The CDR3 contains 14 residues. Germline trimming cut 1 base from V and 11 bases from J; bases unmatched to any gene: 10. CDR3 sequence reads: CAWSAAGGYGPIYF. The CDR3, as DNA: TGTGCCTGGAGTGCCGCAGGGGGCTATGGACCCATATATTTT.

The chain is built from TRBV7-3 and TRBJ2-2; 8 nucleotides agree with TRBD1. Germline V gives CDR1 SGHTA, CDR2 FQGTGA. The V gene end was trimmed by 2 bases and the J gene end by 3 bases; junction bases not matched to a gene: 2. The CDR3 loop spans 15 amino acids. CDR3 region: CASSLGQGYTGELFF. CDR3 nucleotides: TGTGCCAGCAGCTTAGGACAGGGCTACACCGGGGAGCTGTTTTTT.

This clone was seen a few times. V is TRBV6-5 and J is TRBJ1-6; TRBD1 aligns across 8 bases. The ends lost 6 bases at V and 8 bases at J; junction bases unmatched: 6. CDR1 and CDR2 from the germline V gene are MNHEY and SVGAGI. CDR3 size: 14 residues. This CDR3 reads CASSLGQGDSPLHF. The CDR3 region has the DNA TGTGCCAGCAGCCTCGGACAGGGTGATTCACCCCTCCACTTT.

The chain employs TRBV10-3 and TRBJ2-1; D may be TRBD1 (5 bases). This CDR3 has 15 amino acids. Trimming stripped 6 bases from V and 0 bases from J, with 12 bases between. Germline lookup yields CDR1 ENHRY and CDR2 SYGVKD. The CDR3 loop reads CAIRTDLSSYNEQFF. The CDR3 DNA is TGTGCCATCAGGACAGACTTGAGCTCCTACAATGAGCAGTTCTTC.

This clone was seen once. The chain is built from TRBV19 and TRBJ1-5; weak D call: TRBD1 (5 bases). The CDR3 is 14 residues long. Deletions cut 4 bases from V and 6 bases from J, with 13 bases between. CDR1 LNHDA and CDR2 SQIVND come from the germline V gene (reference sequence). DNA for the CDR3: TGTGCCAGTAGTACCACAGGAGTAGGTCAGCCCCAGCATTTT. Protein: CASSTTGVGQPQHF.

V is TRBV19 and J is TRBJ2-2; D is unresolved. Trimming cost V 8 bases and J 3 bases, with 13 bases left between them. The CDR3 length is 14 residues. Germline V CDR1 and CDR2: LNHDA, SQIVND (reference sequence). The CDR3 coding sequence is TGTGCCAGTGAGGTCACTCGATACACCGGGGAGCTGTTTTTT. It specifies CASEVTRYTGELFF.

V and J are TRBV7-3 and TRBJ2-1; 8 bases are shared with TRBD2. V shed 5 bases, J shed 4 bases, and the junction held 10 bases outside the gene matches. The germline gives CDR1 SGHTA, CDR2 FQGTGA. The CDR3 runs to 16 residues. The CDR3 bases are TGTGCCAGCAGCCTCCTAGCGGGTGTGAGGTACAATGAGCAGTTCTTC. Protein product: CASSLLAGVRYNEQFF.

The V and J genes are TRBV5-1 and TRBJ1-6, with TRBD1 identical over 7 bases. Germline V lookup: CDR1 SGHRS, CDR2 YFSETQ. The CDR3 runs 15 residues. Trimming at V came to 5 bases and at J to 3 bases, leaving 5 bases not matched to a gene. CDR3 region: CASSSTGNYNSPLHF. The CDR3 nucleotides are TGCGCCAGCAGTTCGACAGGGAACTATAATTCACCCCTCCACTTT.

The CDR3 region is CASSSGQEETQYF. The DNA for the CDR3 is TGTGCCAGCAGTTCGGGACAAGAAGAGACCCAGTACTTC. The chain couples TRBV28 to TRBJ2-5; a possible D gene is TRBD1 (6 bases). The length of the CDR3 is 13 residues. Germline loops: CDR1 MDHEN, CDR2 SYDVKM. Trimming took off 4 bases at V and 3 bases at J, with 9 bases between the two ends.

This chain links TRBV2 with TRBJ2-7; 11 positions agree with TRBD2. The CDR3 loop spans 15 amino acids. With 6 bases clipped from V and 3 bases from J, the junction kept 7 bases outside the gene matches. Germline V gene lookup returns CDR1 SNHLY and CDR2 FYNNEI. CDR3 region: CASSGTSGALYEQYF. The CDR3 bases are TGTGCCAGCAGCGGGACTAGCGGAGCCCTCTACGAGCAGTACTTC.

The chain employs TRBV4-1 and TRBJ1-2; tentative D call: TRBD1 (5 bases). V gave up 0 bases and J gave up 8 bases, with 22 bases separating them. Germline V gene sequence: CDR1 MGHRA, CDR2 YSYEKL. The CDR3 spans 17 residues. CDR3 protein: CASSQDPEMEGPLGYTF. The CDR3 DNA reads TGCGCCAGCAGCCAAGATCCCGAGATGGAGGGACCTTTAGGCTACACCTTC.

The chain uses TRBV6-1 and TRBJ2-3, with 7 bases aligning to TRBD1. The germline V gene has CDR1 MNHNS and CDR2 SASEGT. This CDR3 has 13 amino acids. V dropped 4 bases and J dropped 5; count of bases not matched to a gene: 3. The CDR3 coding sequence is TGTGCCAGCAGTGGACAGGGTGGAGATACGCAGTATTTT. It encodes CASSGQGGDTQYF.

The DNA for the CDR3 is TGTGCCAGCAGCAAACCGGGACAGGGGTACGAGCAGTACTTC. Translation gives CASSKPGQGYEQYF. The chain recombines TRBV5-6 with TRBJ2-7; the match to TRBD1 covers 10 bases. V shed 4 bases and J 4 bases; nucleotides not matched to a gene: 5. The length of the CDR3 is 14 residues. Germline assignment: CDR1 SGHDT and CDR2 YYEEEE. Complete variable domain (other parts from reference TRBV5-6 and TRBJ2-7): DAGVTQSPTHLIKTRGQQVTLRCSPKSGHDTVSWYQQALGQGPQFIFQYYEEEERQRGNFPDRFSGHQFPNYSSELNVNALLLGDSALYLCASSKPGQGYEQYFGPGTRLTVT.

The rearrangement joins TRBV4-3 to TRBJ1-4, with no clear D. Trimming stripped 3 bases from V and 6 bases from J, with 11 bases between. The CDR3 loop spans 14 amino acids. Germline V gives CDR1 LGHNA, CDR2 YSLEER. The CDR3: CASSQALRDEKLFF. CDR3 coding DNA: TGCGCCAGCAGCCAGGCCTTACGGGATGAAAAACTGTTTTTT.

The gene calls are TRBV25-1 and TRBJ2-7; maybe TRBD2 (6 bases). CDR3 length: 15 amino acids. V lost 1 base, J lost 2 bases, and 12 bases lay in between. Germline V CDR1 and CDR2: MGHDK, SYGVNS. The CDR3 DNA is TGTGCCAGCAGTGAATCACTAGCTTCTACCTACGAGCAGTACTTC. Its protein is CASSESLASTYEQYF.